The sequence of this TCR beta chain was determined in a study of control samples from healthy donors and cancer patients. From germline, CDR1 is MNHNS and CDR2 SASEGT. This CDR3 spans 17 amino acids. Between the trimmed V and J ends, which lost 1 base and 0 bases, there was a span of 10 bases. Libraries were prepared by immunoSEQ multiplex PCR; TCRdb keeps only in-frame clonotypes and omits some of them. Of tens of thousands of clones in the sample, about 87% are singletons; the top ten hold 13% to 15%. This receptor was taken from a woman in her seventies in good health. Sequenced: blood. This chain joins TRBV6-1 and TRBJ2-6; D is perhaps TRBD1 (5 bases). CDR3 sequence (DNA): TGTGCCAGCAGTGAAGGGCTAAGGGGCTCTGGGGCCAACGTCCTGACTTTC. Amino acids: CASSEGLRGSGANVLTF.